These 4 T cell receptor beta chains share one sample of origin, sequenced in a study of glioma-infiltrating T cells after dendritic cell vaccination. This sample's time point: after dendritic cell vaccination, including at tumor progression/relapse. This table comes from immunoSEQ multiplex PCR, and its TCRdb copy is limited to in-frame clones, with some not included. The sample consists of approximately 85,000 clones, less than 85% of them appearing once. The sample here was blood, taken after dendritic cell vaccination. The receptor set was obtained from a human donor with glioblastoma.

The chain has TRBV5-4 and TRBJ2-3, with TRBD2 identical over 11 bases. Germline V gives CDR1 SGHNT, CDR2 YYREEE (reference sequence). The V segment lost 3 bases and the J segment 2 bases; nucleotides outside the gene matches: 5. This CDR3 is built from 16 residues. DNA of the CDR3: TGTGCCAGCAGCTCCGGGACTAGCGGACCCACAGATACGCAGTATTTT. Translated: CASSSGTSGPTDTQYF.

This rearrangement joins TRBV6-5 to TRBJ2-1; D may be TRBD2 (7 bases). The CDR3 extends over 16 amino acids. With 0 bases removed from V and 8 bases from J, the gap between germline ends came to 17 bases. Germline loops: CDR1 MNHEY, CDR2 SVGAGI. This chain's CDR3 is CASSYSLQGGVDEQFF. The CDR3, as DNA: TGTGCCAGCAGTTACTCACTACAGGGAGGGGTGGATGAGCAGTTCTTC.

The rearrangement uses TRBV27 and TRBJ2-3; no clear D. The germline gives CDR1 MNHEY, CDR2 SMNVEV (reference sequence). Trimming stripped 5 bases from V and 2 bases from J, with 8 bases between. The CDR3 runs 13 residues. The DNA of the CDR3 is TGTGCCAGCAGTGTCATTCACACAGATACGCAGTATTTT. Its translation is CASSVIHTDTQYF.

CDR3: CASSQDIVSGELFF. In DNA, the CDR3 is TGTGCCAGCAGCCAAGATATTGTGAGCGGGGAGCTGTTTTTT. The chain couples TRBV14 to TRBJ2-2; D uncertain. CDR3 length: 14 amino acids. V was clipped by 0 bases and J by 7 bases, with 9 bases between them. From germline, CDR1 is SGHDN and CDR2 FVKESK.